The entry that follows covers one T cell receptor (beta chain) sequence. The record originates from a study of T cell changes during pregnancy in multiple sclerosis. Profiling relied on immunoSEQ multiplex PCR, and the TCRdb table lists in-frame clones only, not all of them. The repertoire consists of 30,000 or so clones, with 93% occurring once and the leading ten covering around 0.39%. The CDR3 runs 13 residues. Trimming pared 6 bases from V and 7 bases from J, leaving 10 bases between. Germline V CDR1 and CDR2: MNHNY, SVGAGI (reference sequence). The sequence was obtained from a female donor with multiple sclerosis, enrolled in a pregnancy study. This specimen was CD4+ T cells from peripheral blood mononuclear cells, taken after pregnancy. This chain uses TRBV6-6 with TRBJ1-6, with D tentatively TRBD1 (6 bases). CDR3 DNA sequence: TGTGCCAGCAGCCAGGGGTTGAATTCACCCCTCCACTTT. As protein: CASSQGLNSPLHF.